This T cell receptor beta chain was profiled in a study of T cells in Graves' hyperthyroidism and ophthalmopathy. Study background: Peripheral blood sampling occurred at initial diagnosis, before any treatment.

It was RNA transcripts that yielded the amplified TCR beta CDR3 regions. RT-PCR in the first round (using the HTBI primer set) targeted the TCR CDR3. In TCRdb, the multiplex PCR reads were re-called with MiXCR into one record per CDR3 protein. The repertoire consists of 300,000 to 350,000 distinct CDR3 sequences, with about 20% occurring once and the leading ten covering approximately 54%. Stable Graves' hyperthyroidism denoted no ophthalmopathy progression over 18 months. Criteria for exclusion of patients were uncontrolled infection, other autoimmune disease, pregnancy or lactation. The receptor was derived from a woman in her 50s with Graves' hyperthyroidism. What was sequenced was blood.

The CDR3 DNA is TGTGCCAGCAACTTAGCGGGGTCATACAATGAGCAGTTCTTC. Translation gives CASNLAGSYNEQFF. This chain connects TRBV5-4 to TRBJ2-1; 8 positions agree with TRBD2. CDR3 size: 14 residues. V gave up 6 bases and J gave up 4 bases; unmatched junction bases: 6. Germline CDR1 reads SGHNT; CDR2 reads YYREEE (reference sequence).